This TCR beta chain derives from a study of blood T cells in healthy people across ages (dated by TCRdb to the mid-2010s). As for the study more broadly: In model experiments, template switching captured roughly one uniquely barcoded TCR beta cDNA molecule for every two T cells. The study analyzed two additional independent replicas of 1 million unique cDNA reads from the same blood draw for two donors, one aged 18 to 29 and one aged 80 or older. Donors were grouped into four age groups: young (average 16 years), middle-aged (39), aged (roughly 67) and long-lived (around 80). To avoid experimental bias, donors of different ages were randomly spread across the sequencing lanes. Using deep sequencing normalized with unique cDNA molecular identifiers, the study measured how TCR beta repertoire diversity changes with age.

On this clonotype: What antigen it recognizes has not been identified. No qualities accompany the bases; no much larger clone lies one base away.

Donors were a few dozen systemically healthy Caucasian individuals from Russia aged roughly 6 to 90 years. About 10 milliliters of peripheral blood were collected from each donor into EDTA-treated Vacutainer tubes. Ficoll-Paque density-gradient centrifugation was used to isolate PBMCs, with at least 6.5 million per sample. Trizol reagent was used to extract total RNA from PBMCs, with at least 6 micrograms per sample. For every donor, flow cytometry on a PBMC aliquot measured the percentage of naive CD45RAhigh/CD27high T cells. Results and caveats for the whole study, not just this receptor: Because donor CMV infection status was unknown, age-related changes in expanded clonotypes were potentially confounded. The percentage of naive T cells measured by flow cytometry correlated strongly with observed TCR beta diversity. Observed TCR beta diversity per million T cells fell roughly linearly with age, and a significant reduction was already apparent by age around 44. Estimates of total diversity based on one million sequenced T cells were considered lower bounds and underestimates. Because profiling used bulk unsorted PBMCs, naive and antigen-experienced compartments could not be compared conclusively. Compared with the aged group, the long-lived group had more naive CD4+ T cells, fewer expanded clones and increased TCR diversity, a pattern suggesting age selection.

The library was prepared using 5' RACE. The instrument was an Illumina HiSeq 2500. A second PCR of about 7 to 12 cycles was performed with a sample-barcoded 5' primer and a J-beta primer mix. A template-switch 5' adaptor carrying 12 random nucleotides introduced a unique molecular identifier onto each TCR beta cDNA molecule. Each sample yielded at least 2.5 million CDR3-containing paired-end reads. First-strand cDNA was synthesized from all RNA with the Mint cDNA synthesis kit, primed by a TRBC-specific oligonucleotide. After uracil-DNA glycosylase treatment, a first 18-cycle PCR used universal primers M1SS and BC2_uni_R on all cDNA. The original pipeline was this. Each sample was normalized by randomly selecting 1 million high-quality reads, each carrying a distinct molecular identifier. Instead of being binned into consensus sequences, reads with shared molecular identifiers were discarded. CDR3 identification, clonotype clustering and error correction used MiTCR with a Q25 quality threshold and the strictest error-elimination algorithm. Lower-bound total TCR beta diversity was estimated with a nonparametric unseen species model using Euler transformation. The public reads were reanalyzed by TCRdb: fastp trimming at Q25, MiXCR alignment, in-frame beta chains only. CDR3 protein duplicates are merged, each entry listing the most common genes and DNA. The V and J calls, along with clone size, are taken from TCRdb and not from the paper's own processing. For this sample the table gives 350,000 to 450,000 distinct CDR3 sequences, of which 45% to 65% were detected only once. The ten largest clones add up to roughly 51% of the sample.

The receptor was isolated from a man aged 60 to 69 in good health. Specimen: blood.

The bases are TGTGCCGTCCTGCACAGGGAGACCTACGAGCAGTACTTC. Its protein reads: CAVLHRETYEQYF. The V and J genes are TRBV21-1 and TRBJ2-7; the D call in the table, TRBD1, was not verified against the DNA. TRBV21-1 is designated a pseudogene. Taken from cysteine to phenylalanine, the CDR3 has 13 residues. This entry keeps only the CDR3 DNA: 39 bases, framed from base 1.